A selection of T cell receptor beta chains follows, all from one sample in a study of OX40 agonist ivuxolimab in advanced cancers. Assay used: immunoSEQ multiplex PCR; TCRdb lists only in-frame clones, some missing. The profile covers some 75,000 clones, with around nine tenths appearing a single time and roughly 2.4% taken by the ten largest. The source material was CD4+ or CD8+ T cells sorted from blood, sampled in a trial of the OX40 agonist ivuxolimab. These TCRs come from an adult with an advanced solid tumor such as melanoma, head and neck, liver or kidney cancer. Each CDR3 is given with its conserved first and last residue. Each record gives: D gene, J gene, V gene, clone size, CDR3 DNA, CDR3 protein. The D gene is left open where the match is weak. Size values are once, few and many counts, or a class for expanded clones, and some rows have none.

D: -
J: TRBJ1-5
V: TRBV19
size: -
DNA: TGTGCCAGTAGTTATCGCGACAGCTATAGCAATCAGCCCCAGCATTTT
CDR3: CASSYRDSYSNQPQHF

D: -
J: TRBJ1-6
V: TRBV6-1
size: -
DNA: TGTGCCAGCAGTATTCGGACAGTCTATAATTCACCCCTCCACTTT
CDR3: CASSIRTVYNSPLHF

D: -
J: TRBJ2-7
V: TRBV29-1
size: -
DNA: TGCAGCGTTGTAGAGGGGGCCTACGAGCAGTACTTC
CDR3: CSVVEGAYEQYF

D: -
J: TRBJ2-1
V: TRBV5-6
size: -
DNA: TGTGCCAGCAGCCTCCCGACAGGCAATGAGCAGTTCTTC
CDR3: CASSLPTGNEQFF

D: -
J: TRBJ1-3
V: TRBV12-5
size: -
DNA: TGTGCTAGTGGTTTTTCTACAGGGCATGGAAACACCATATATTTT
CDR3: CASGFSTGHGNTIYF

D: -
J: TRBJ2-3
V: TRBV10-3
size: -
DNA: TGTGCCATCTTACTGCAGGGCACAGATACGCAGTATTTT
CDR3: CAILLQGTDTQYF

D: -
J: TRBJ1-1
V: TRBV7-3
size: -
DNA: TGTGCCAGCAGCCCGGACAGACGCTCCGAAGCTTTCTTT
CDR3: CASSPDRRSEAFF

D: -
J: TRBJ2-2
V: TRBV6-5
size: -
DNA: TGTGCCAGCAGTTTCCAGCGAACGGCGAACACCGGGGAGCTGTTTTTT
CDR3: CASSFQRTANTGELFF

D: -
J: TRBJ2-3
V: TRBV21-1
size: -
DNA: TGTGCCAGCAGCAAATTTGACGGATTAAGCACAGATACGCAGTATTTT
CDR3: CASSKFDGLSTDTQYF

D: TRBD1
J: TRBJ1-2
V: TRBV5-5
size: -
DNA: TGTGCCAGCAGCCTCGCGGTACAGGGGGAGAGGACTTATGGCTACACCTTC
CDR3: CASSLAVQGERTYGYTF

D: -
J: TRBJ1-6
V: TRBV6-5
size: -
DNA: TGTGCCAGCAGTTACAGGGGTCGGGATTCACCCCTCCACTTT
CDR3: CASSYRGRDSPLHF

D: -
J: TRBJ2-7
V: TRBV5-1
size: once
DNA: TGCGCCAGCAGCTTAGGGCAGGTCTACGAGCAGTACTTC
CDR3: CASSLGQVYEQYF

D: -
J: TRBJ1-6
V: TRBV28
size: -
DNA: TGTGCCAGCAGTTCGGGGGGCGCTGGGTCACCCCTCCACTTT
CDR3: CASSSGGAGSPLHF

D: -
J: TRBJ1-5
V: TRBV7-2
size: -
DNA: TGTGCCAGCAGCTTAGTGACAGCGACTAGCAATCAGCCCCAGCATTTT
CDR3: CASSLVTATSNQPQHF

D: TRBD1
J: TRBJ1-2
V: TRBV29-1
size: -
DNA: TGCAGCGTTGGACAGGGGGGTGTAGGCTACACCTTC
CDR3: CSVGQGGVGYTF

D: TRBD1
J: TRBJ2-7
V: TRBV5-6
size: -
DNA: TGTGCCAGCAGCACCTACGCCGGGACAGGCGTCTACGAGCAGTACTTC
CDR3: CASSTYAGTGVYEQYF

D: -
J: TRBJ2-7
V: TRBV27
size: -
DNA: TGTGCCAGCACAACAGGTCCCCTATACGAGCAGTACTTC
CDR3: CASTTGPLYEQYF

D: -
J: TRBJ2-1
V: TRBV9
size: -
DNA: TGTGCCAGCAGCGTCCCAGGGAGCTCCTACAATGAGCAGTTCTTC
CDR3: CASSVPGSSYNEQFF

D: -
J: TRBJ1-1
V: TRBV5-4
size: -
DNA: TGTGCCAGCAGCTTACAGGGAGTTGGGACTGAAGCTTTCTTT
CDR3: CASSLQGVGTEAFF

D: TRBD1
J: TRBJ2-3
V: TRBV9
size: -
DNA: TGTGCCAGCAGCGCCCGATACCGGGACAGGGGCACAGATACGCAGTATTTT
CDR3: CASSARYRDRGTDTQYF

D: -
J: TRBJ1-3
V: TRBV19
size: -
DNA: TGTGCCAGTAGAAACTGGGACGCTGGAAACACCATATATTTT
CDR3: CASRNWDAGNTIYF

D: -
J: TRBJ2-2
V: TRBV5-6
size: -
DNA: TGTGCCAGCAGCTGGCGGGATAGGGTTGGGGAGCTGTTTTTT
CDR3: CASSWRDRVGELFF

D: TRBD1
J: TRBJ2-3
V: TRBV28
size: -
DNA: TGTGCCAGCAGTTCAGGGGGCGCGGGCACAGATACGCAGTATTTT
CDR3: CASSSGGAGTDTQYF

D: TRBD1
J: TRBJ2-1
V: TRBV6-1
size: -
DNA: TGTGCCAGCAAAGAACGGGACAGGGTGGGCAATGAGCAGTTCTTC
CDR3: CASKERDRVGNEQFF

D: TRBD1
J: TRBJ1-5
V: TRBV6-1
size: -
DNA: TGTGCCAGCCTCAGGGGGGATAGCAATCAGCCCCAGCATTTT
CDR3: CASLRGDSNQPQHF

D: -
J: TRBJ1-4
V: TRBV7-6
size: -
DNA: TGTGCCAGCAGCCGGGGGGCCAATAATGAAAAACTGTTTTTT
CDR3: CASSRGANNEKLFF

D: TRBD1
J: TRBJ1-2
V: TRBV7-2
size: -
DNA: TGTGCCAGCAGTCAAGGACAGGGGGCAATCTATGGCTACACCTTC
CDR3: CASSQGQGAIYGYTF

D: -
J: TRBJ2-1
V: TRBV7-2
size: -
DNA: TGTGCCAGTAGGGACATAGGGACCTACAATGAGCAGTTCTTC
CDR3: CASRDIGTYNEQFF

D: -
J: TRBJ1-1
V: TRBV6-5
size: once
DNA: TGTGCCAGCAGTTACGGGGCGAACCAGAACACTGAAGCTTTCTTT
CDR3: CASSYGANQNTEAFF

D: -
J: TRBJ1-6
V: TRBV10-3
size: -
DNA: TGTGCCATCAGTGCGGAAGGGCCGGAAAAATCACCCCTCCACTTT
CDR3: CAISAEGPEKSPLHF

D: -
J: TRBJ1-4
V: TRBV19
size: -
DNA: TGTGCCAGTATCGATGGACCAGCAACTAATGAAAAACTGTTTTTT
CDR3: CASIDGPATNEKLFF

D: -
J: TRBJ2-6
V: TRBV5-6
size: -
DNA: TGTGCCAGCAGCCCGAGACCCCACTCTGGGGCCAACGTCCTGACTTTC
CDR3: CASSPRPHSGANVLTF